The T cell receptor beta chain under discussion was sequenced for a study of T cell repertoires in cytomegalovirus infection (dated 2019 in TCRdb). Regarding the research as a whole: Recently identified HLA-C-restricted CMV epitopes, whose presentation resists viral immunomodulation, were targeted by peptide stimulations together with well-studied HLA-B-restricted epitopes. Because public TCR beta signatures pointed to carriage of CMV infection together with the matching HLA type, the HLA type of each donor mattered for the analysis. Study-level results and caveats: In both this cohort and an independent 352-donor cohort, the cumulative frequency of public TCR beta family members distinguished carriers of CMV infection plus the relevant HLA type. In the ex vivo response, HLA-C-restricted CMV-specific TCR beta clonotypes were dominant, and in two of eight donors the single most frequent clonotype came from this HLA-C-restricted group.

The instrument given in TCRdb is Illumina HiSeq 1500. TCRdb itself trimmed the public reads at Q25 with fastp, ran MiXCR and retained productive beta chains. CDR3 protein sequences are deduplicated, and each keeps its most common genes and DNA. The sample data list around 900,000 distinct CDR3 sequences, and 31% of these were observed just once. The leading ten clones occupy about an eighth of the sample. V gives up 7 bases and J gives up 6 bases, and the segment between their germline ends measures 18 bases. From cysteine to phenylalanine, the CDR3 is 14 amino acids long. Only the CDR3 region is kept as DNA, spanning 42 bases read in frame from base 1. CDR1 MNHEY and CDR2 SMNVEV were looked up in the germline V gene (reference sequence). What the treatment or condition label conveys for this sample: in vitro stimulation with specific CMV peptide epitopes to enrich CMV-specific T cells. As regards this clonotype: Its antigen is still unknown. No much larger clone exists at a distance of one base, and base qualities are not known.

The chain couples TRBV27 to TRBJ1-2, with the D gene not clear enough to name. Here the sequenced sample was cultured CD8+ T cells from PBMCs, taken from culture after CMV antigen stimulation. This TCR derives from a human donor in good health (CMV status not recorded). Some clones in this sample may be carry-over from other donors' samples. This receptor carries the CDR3 CASTSGGKSNGYTF. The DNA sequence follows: TGTGCCAGCACCTCCGGAGGGAAATCAAATGGCTACACCTTC.